These T cell receptor beta chains were read from a single sample in a study of cytotoxic CD8 clonotypes in ibrutinib-treated CLL. Using immunoSEQ multiplex PCR, the repertoire was profiled, and TCRdb retains in-frame clones only, with some absent. The repertoire includes 65,000 to 95,000 clones, about 86% of them detected once, and more than 5% sits in the top ten. Material: PBMCs, obtained before ibrutinib treatment. All receptors come from a human donor with chronic lymphocytic leukemia. CDR3s include the opening cysteine and the closing phenylalanine or tryptophan.

j_call	v_call	cdr3_aa
TRBJ2-2	TRBV19	CASSITPANTGELFF
TRBJ1-2	TRBV29-1	CSVGWGANYGYTF
TRBJ2-5	TRBV6-5	CASSTQETQYF
TRBJ2-1	TRBV4-1	CASSQDARLADLSYNEQFF
TRBJ2-5	TRBV5-1	CASSLGGIETQYF
TRBJ2-5	TRBV7-9	CASSPRLAGFQETQYF
TRBJ1-2	TRBV5-1	CASRVFRDRDGYTF
TRBJ2-7	TRBV2	CASKREVEYEQYF
TRBJ2-5	TRBV19	CASRRNSGTSGRKEETQYF
TRBJ1-2	TRBV28	CASRKQGSNYGYTF
TRBJ1-1	TRBV2	CASSEWDRAAEAFF
TRBJ2-7	TRBV5-1	CASSLIPEYEQYF
TRBJ1-2	TRBV6-5	CATQPTQTYYGYTF
TRBJ2-3	TRBV6-5	CASSNRGTDTQYF
TRBJ2-7	TRBV7-6	CASSLTRGIPYF